Shown below are 22 T cell receptor beta chains from a single sample sequenced in a study of T cells in Graves' hyperthyroidism and ophthalmopathy. Amplification of TCR beta CDR3 regions used RNA as the template. A set of HTBI primers served as the primers for a first-round RT-PCR of the TCR CDR3. TCRdb called the multiplex PCR reads again in MiXCR, with one record for every CDR3 protein. Of 300,000 to 450,000 distinct CDR3 sequences listed, around 18% were seen once; the top ten hold 40%. Sequencing was carried out using blood. The receptors derive from a man younger than 35 with Graves' ophthalmopathy.

This clonotype was detected only a few times. The chain joins TRBV10-3 to TRBJ1-3; no clear D. CDR1 and CDR2 (germline): ENHRY, SYGVKD. CDR3 length: 15 residues. V dropped 2 bases and J dropped 4 bases, with 12 bases sitting between them. The CDR3 region is CAISEGSEVGNTIYF. CDR3 nucleotide sequence: TGTGCCATCAGTGAGGGATCAGAAGTAGGAAACACCATATATTTT.

This clonotype turned up a few times. The gene calls are TRBV19 and TRBJ2-1; perhaps TRBD1 as D (6 bases). V was shortened by 7 bases and J by 0 bases, with 13 bases between the two germline ends. Germline lookup yields CDR1 LNHDA and CDR2 SQIVND (reference sequence). The CDR3 is made up of 15 amino acids. CDR3 DNA: TGTGCCAGTACCTCTCTACAGGGCTCCTACAATGAGCAGTTCTTC. Translating gives CASTSLQGSYNEQFF.

This clonotype was seen ten or more times. This chain uses TRBV28 with TRBJ1-1; D is unresolved. Germline-derived CDR1 and CDR2 are MDHEN and SYDVKM. V was pared by 6 bases and J by 5 bases, with 13 bases between. This CDR3 has 13 amino acids. CDR3 residues: CASRPGSLTEAFF. The CDR3 DNA reads TGTGCCAGCAGGCCCGGGTCACTGACTGAAGCTTTCTTT.

The chain is built from TRBV10-3 and TRBJ1-5; 9 bases line up with TRBD1. V lost 4 bases, J lost 6 bases, and 4 bases stayed unmatched. The CDR3 totals 14 residues. Germline V CDR1 and CDR2: ENHRY, SYGVKD. The CDR3 protein is CAISGQGVPQPQHF. The CDR3, as DNA: TGTGCCATCAGTGGACAGGGGGTCCCTCAGCCCCAGCATTTT.

This clonotype was observed a few times. The chain uses TRBV29-1 and TRBJ2-1; TRBD2 matches at 7 bases. Germline values: CDR1 SQVTM, CDR2 ANQGSEA. The length of the CDR3 is 17 residues. The V gene end was trimmed by 0 bases and the J gene end by 0 bases; junction bases not matched to a gene: 8. Here the CDR3 reads CSVEDGEGWSSYNEQFF. The CDR3, as DNA: TGCAGCGTTGAAGATGGGGAGGGGTGGAGCTCCTACAATGAGCAGTTCTTC.

At least ten counts were recorded for this clonotype. The chain joins TRBV2 to TRBJ2-7, with D hard to call. There are 12 residues in the CDR3. The germline V gene has CDR1 SNHLY and CDR2 FYNNEI. V was cut by 7 bases and J by 3 bases, with 10 bases left in between. This CDR3 is CASKTSGYEQYF. CDR3 coding DNA: TGTGCCAGCAAAACGTCCGGCTACGAGCAGTACTTC.

This chain joins TRBV3-1 and TRBJ2-7, with D perhaps being TRBD1 or TRBD2 (5 bases each). Germline V gene sequence: CDR1 LGHDT, CDR2 YNNKEL (reference sequence). V dropped 1 base and J dropped 1 base, with 11 bases sitting between them. The CDR3 has 15 residues. The CDR3 DNA reads TGTGCCAGCAGCCAAGCCGGGACCGAATCCTACGAGCAGTACTTC. This translates into CASSQAGTESYEQYF.

This clonotype was observed at least ten times. This chain connects TRBV10-3 to TRBJ1-2, with TRBD1 identical over 9 bases. From germline, CDR1 is ENHRY and CDR2 SYGVKD. V lost 6 bases to trimming and J lost 3 bases; unmatched junction nucleotides: 8. There are 15 residues in the CDR3. This CDR3 reads CAISGAGQGDYGYTF. The CDR3 nucleotides are TGTGCCATCAGCGGCGCGGGACAGGGAGACTATGGCTACACCTTC.

The genes are TRBV4-1 and TRBJ1-3, with no clear D. V lost 3 bases, J lost 0 bases, and 18 bases lay in between. Germline lookup yields CDR1 MGHRA and CDR2 YSYEKL. CDR3 length: 18 residues. CDR3 loop: CASSHKGYGPDSGNTIYF. CDR3 sequence (DNA): TGCGCCAGCAGCCATAAAGGGTATGGGCCCGACTCTGGAAACACCATATATTTT.

The J gene is TRBJ2-3, the V gene TRBV4-1; D gene unclear. Germline-derived CDR1 and CDR2 are MGHRA and YSYEKL. This CDR3 is built from 15 residues. With 1 base removed from V and 0 bases from J, the gap between germline ends came to 8 bases. CDR3 sequence: CASSQVYGSTDTQYF. As DNA, the CDR3 is TGCGCCAGCAGCCAAGTTTACGGCAGCACAGATACGCAGTATTTT.

This clonotype was counted many times. The chain joins TRBV2 to TRBJ2-5; 8 nucleotides align to TRBD1. This CDR3 has 15 residues. Germline V gives CDR1 SNHLY, CDR2 FYNNEI. The V segment lost 7 bases and the J segment 1 base; nucleotides outside the gene matches: 8. In DNA, the CDR3 is TGTGCCAGCATGTCCGGGACAGGACCCCAAGAGACCCAGTACTTC. Translated: CASMSGTGPQETQYF.

Regarding this clonotype: This may be a read error, as it is one base from a much larger clone. The rearrangement uses TRBV3-1 and TRBJ1-5; TRBD1 agrees at 7 bases. This CDR3 contains 16 residues. CDR1 and CDR2 (germline): LGHDT, YNNKEL (reference sequence). This CDR3 reads CASSQGGTASNQLQHF. CDR3 in DNA: TGTGCCAGCAGCCAAGGCGGGACAGCTAGCAATCAGCTCCAGCATTTT. The full variable domain, in which reference TRBV3-1 and TRBJ1-5 provide the parts outside the CDR3, is DTAVSQTPKYLVTQMGNDKSIKCEQNLGHDTMYWYKQDSKKFLKIMFSYNNKELIINETVPNRFSPKSPDKAHLNLHINSLELGDSAVYFCASSQGGTASNQLQHFGDGTRLSIL.

This clonotype was found a few times. The J gene is TRBJ2-3, the V gene TRBV6-5; unclear D gene. This CDR3 spans 12 amino acids. Germline assignment: CDR1 MNHEY and CDR2 SVGAGI. The V end lost 3 bases, the J end lost 10 bases, and 11 bases lay between the germline ends. CDR3 residues: CASSYFPLAQYF. The CDR3 nucleotides read TGTGCCAGCAGTTATTTCCCCTTAGCGCAGTATTTT.

Remarks on this clonotype: A much larger clone differs by one base, so this may be a read error. The V call is TRBV20-1, the J call TRBJ2-7; D could derive from TRBD1 or TRBD2 (5 bases each). The J call may be mistaken, given a closer DNA end match to TRBJ2-1. The CDR3 has 13 amino acids. CDR1 and CDR2 (germline): DFQATT, SNEGSKA (reference sequence). The CDR3, as DNA: TGCAGTGCCACCGGGACCCATGGCTACGAGCAGTTCTTC. Its translation is CSATGTHGYEQFF.

V usage is TRBV4-1 and J usage is TRBJ2-1; 10 nucleotides line up with TRBD2. The CDR3 contains 16 residues. Germline assignment: CDR1 MGHRA and CDR2 YSYEKL. V gave up 5 bases and J gave up 4 bases; unmatched junction bases: 8. The CDR3 loop is CASSKLAGEIYNEQFF. In DNA form, the CDR3 reads TGCGCCAGCAGCAAGCTAGCGGGGGAAATTTACAATGAGCAGTTCTTC.

This clonotype was seen a handful of times. The chain combines TRBV9 with TRBJ2-3; 9 nucleotides align to TRBD2. CDR3 length equals 20 residues. V was pared by 1 base and J by 1 base, with 16 bases of the junction left unmatched. The germline V gene encodes CDR1 SGDLS and CDR2 YYNGEE. The CDR3 protein is CASSVRVIGSSGEGTDTQYF. In nucleotides, the CDR3 is TGTGCCAGCAGCGTACGGGTGATAGGGTCTAGCGGGGAAGGCACAGATACGCAGTATTTT.

The chain combines TRBV6-9 with TRBJ1-5, with no clear D. The CDR3 has 17 amino acids. Germline V gives CDR1 MNHGY, CDR2 SVAAGI. Trimming removed 2 bases at V and 0 bases at J, with 14 bases between. CDR3: CASSYHDIGVSNQPQHF. The CDR3 coding sequence is TGTGCCAGCAGTTATCACGACATTGGGGTTAGCAATCAGCCCCAGCATTTT.

This clonotype was counted between two and nine times. V and J are TRBV19 and TRBJ1-1, with a possible D match to TRBD1 (6 bases). This CDR3 is 13 amino acids long. Between the trimmed V and J ends, which lost 5 bases and 0 bases, there was a span of 7 bases. Per germline, CDR1 LNHDA and CDR2 SQIVND (reference sequence). CDR3 amino acids: CASSDRLNTEAFF. The CDR3 DNA reads TGTGCCAGTAGTGACAGGTTGAACACTGAAGCTTTCTTT.

This clonotype was picked up a small number of times. This chain joins TRBV28 and TRBJ2-7; tentatively, D is TRBD2 (5 bases). Germline CDR1 MDHEN, CDR2 SYDVKM. Trimming removed 5 bases at V and 1 base at J, with 18 bases between. The CDR3 is 16 amino acids. The CDR3 DNA reads TGTGCCAGCAGTCGCCCCGGAGGTGTTAGATCCTACGAGCAGTACTTC. This codes for CASSRPGGVRSYEQYF. The full variable domain, its missing parts supplied by reference TRBV28 and TRBJ2-7, is DVKVTQSSRYLVKRTGEKVFLECVQDMDHENMFWYRQDPGLGLRLIYFSYDVKMKEKGDIPEGYSVSREKKERFSLILESASTNQTSMYLCASSRPGGVRSYEQYFGPGTRLTVT.

The V call is TRBV4-1, the J call TRBJ2-7; D tentatively reads TRBD1 or TRBD2 (5 bases each). The CDR3 consists of 16 residues. V was trimmed by 2 bases and J by 2 bases, leaving 16 bases between them. Germline CDR1 MGHRA, CDR2 YSYEKL. CDR3 in amino acids: CASSQLGGDGTYEQYF. In DNA, the CDR3 is TGCGCCAGCAGCCAATTAGGTGGGGACGGGACCTACGAGCAGTACTTC.

This clonotype was seen ten or more times. J is TRBJ1-5 and V is TRBV6-2 or TRBV6-3; 10 bases align to TRBD1. Trimming took 6 bases from V and 4 from J; bases not matched to a gene: 6. Per germline, CDR1 MNHEY and CDR2 SVGEGT. The CDR3 sequence is 15 residues long. The CDR3 sequence: CASSPQGQGNQPQHF. CDR3 DNA sequence: TGTGCCAGCAGCCCCCAGGGACAGGGGAATCAGCCCCAGCATTTT.

This clonotype has only a few counts. V and J are TRBV29-1 and TRBJ1-1; weak D call: TRBD1 (5 bases). The V and J ends lost 6 bases and 4 bases respectively, with 15 bases between them. Germline CDR1 and CDR2: SQVTM and ANQGSEA. The CDR3 runs to 13 residues. CDR3 sequence: CSVRGPEVTEAFF. CDR3 nucleotides: TGCAGCGTGCGGGGCCCAGAGGTCACTGAAGCTTTCTTT.